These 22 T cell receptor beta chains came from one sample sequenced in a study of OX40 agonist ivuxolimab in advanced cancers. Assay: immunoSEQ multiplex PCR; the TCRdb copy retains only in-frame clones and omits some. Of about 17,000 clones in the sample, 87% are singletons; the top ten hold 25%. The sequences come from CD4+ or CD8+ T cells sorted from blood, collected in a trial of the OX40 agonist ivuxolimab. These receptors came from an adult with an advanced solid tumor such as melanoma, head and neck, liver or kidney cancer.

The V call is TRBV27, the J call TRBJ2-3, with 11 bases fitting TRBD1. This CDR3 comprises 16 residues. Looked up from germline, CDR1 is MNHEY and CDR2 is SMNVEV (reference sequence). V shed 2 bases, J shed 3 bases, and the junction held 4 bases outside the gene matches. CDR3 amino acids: CASSLLGTGGTDTQYF. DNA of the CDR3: TGTGCCAGCAGTTTACTGGGGACAGGGGGGACAGATACGCAGTATTTT.

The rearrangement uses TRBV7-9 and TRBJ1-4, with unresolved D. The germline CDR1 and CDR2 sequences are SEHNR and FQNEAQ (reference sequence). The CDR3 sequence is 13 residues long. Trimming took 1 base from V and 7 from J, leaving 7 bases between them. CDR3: CASSLDPPEKLFF. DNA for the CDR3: TGTGCCAGCAGCTTAGATCCTCCTGAAAAACTGTTTTTT.

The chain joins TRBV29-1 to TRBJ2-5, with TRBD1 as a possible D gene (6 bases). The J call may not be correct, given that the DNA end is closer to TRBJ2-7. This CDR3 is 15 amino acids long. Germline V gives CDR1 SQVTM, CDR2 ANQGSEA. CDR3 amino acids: CSVEDQGRGSYEQYF. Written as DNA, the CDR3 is TGCAGCGTTGAAGATCAGGGCAGGGGCTCCTACGAGCAGTACTTC.

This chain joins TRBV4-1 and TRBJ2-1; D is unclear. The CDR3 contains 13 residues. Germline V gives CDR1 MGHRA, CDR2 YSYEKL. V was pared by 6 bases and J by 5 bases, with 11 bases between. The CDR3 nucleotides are TGCGCCAGCAGGGTGTTGGGAAACAATGAGCAGTTCTTC. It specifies CASRVLGNNEQFF.

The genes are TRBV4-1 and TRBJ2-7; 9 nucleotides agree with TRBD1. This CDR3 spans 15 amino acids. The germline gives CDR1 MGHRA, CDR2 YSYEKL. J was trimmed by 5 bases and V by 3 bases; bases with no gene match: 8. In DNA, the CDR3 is TGCGCCAGCAGCCACCTCGGACAGGGGCCCCACGAGCAGTACTTC. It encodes CASSHLGQGPHEQYF.

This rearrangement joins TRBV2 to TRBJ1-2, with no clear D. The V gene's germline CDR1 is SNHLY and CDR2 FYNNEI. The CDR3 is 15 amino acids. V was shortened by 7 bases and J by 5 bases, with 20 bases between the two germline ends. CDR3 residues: CASMRSVQMRYGYTF. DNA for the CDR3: TGTGCCAGCATGCGGTCCGTACAGATGCGTTATGGCTACACCTTC. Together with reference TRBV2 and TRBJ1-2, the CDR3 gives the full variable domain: EPEVTQTPSHQVTQMGQEVILRCVPISNHLYFYWYRQILGQKVEFLVSFYNNEISEKSEIFDDQFSVERPDGSNFTLKIRSTKLEDSAMYFCASMRSVQMRYGYTFGSGTRLTVV.

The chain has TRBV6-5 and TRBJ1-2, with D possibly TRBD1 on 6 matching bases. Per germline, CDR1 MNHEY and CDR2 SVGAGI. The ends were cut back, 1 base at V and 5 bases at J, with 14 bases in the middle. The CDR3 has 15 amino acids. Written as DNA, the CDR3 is TGTGCCAGCAGTTACTTGGACAGTTACCTTTATGGCTACACCTTC. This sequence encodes CASSYLDSYLYGYTF.

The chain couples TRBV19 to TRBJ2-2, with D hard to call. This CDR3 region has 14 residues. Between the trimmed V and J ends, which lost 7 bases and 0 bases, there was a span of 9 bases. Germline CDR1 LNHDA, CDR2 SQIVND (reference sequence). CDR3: CASNWKANTGELFF. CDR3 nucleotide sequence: TGTGCCAGTAATTGGAAGGCGAACACCGGGGAGCTGTTTTTT.

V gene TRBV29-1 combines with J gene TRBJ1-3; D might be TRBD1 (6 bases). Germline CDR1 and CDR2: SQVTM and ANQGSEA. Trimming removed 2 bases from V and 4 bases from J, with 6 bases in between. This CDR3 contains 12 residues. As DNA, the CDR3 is TGCAGCGTTGAACAGGGGGGAAACACCATATATTTT. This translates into CSVEQGGNTIYF. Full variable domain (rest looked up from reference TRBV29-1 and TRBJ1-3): SAVISQKPSRDICQRGTSLTIQCQVDSQVTMMFWYRQQPGQSLTLIATANQGSEATYESGFVIDKFPISRPNLTFSTLTVSNMSPEDSSIYLCSVEQGGNTIYFGEGSWLTVV.

CDR3 in DNA: TGCGCCAGCAGCTTGGTCGGTGCGAACACTGAAGCTTTCTTT. This codes for CASSLVGANTEAFF. V gene TRBV5-1 combines with J gene TRBJ1-1; the D is unclear. This CDR3 has 14 residues. Trimming left V 0 bases short and J 1 base short, with 7 bases between. In germline, CDR1 is SGHRS, CDR2 YFSETQ.

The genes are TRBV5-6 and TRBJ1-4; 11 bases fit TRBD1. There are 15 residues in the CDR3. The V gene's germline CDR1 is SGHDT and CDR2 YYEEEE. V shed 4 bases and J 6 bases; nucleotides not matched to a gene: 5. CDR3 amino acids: CASSEVGQGDEKLFF. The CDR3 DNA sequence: TGTGCCAGCAGCGAGGTGGGACAGGGGGATGAAAAACTGTTTTTT.

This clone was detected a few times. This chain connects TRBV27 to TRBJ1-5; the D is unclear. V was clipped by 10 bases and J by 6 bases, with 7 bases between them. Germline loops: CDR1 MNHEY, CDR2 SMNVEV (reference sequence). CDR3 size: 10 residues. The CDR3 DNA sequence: TGTGCCAATTTCAGTCAGCCCCAGCATTTT. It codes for CANFSQPQHF.

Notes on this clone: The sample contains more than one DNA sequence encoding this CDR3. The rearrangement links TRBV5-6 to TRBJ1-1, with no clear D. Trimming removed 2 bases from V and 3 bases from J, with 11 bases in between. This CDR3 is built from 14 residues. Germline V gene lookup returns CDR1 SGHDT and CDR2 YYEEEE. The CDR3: CASSFGLADTEAFF. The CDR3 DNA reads TGTGCCAGCAGCTTTGGTCTGGCCGACACTGAAGCTTTCTTT.

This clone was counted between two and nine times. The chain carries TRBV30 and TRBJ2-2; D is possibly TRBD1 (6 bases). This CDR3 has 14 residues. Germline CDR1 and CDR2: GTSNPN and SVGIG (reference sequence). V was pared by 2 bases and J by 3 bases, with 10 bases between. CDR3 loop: CAWSPGVYTGELFF. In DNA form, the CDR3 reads TGTGCCTGGAGTCCAGGGGTGTACACCGGGGAGCTGTTTTTT.

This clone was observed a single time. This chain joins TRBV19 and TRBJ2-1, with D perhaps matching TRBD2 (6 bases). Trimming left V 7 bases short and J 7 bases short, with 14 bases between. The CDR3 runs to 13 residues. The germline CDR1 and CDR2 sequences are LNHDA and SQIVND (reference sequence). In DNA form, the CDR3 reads TGTGCCAGTACCCCTGGGACTTCGAATGAGCAGTTCTTC. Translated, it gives CASTPGTSNEQFF.

CDR3 sequence (DNA): TGCGCCAGCAGCTTGGCCGGGACAGGGGGCGCCACTGAAGCTTTCTTT. This codes for CASSLAGTGGATEAFF. The rearrangement joins TRBV5-1 to TRBJ1-1; 12 bases fit TRBD1. The CDR3 runs 16 residues. Trimming cost V 0 bases and J 4 bases; bases outside gene matches: 4. Germline CDR1 reads SGHRS; CDR2 reads YFSETQ.

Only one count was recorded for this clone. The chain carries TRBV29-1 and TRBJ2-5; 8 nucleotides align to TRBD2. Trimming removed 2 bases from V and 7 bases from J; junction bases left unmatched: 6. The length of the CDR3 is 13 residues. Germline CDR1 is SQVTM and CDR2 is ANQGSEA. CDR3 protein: CSVERRGLGTQYF. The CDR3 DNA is TGCAGCGTTGAAAGGCGGGGACTAGGGACCCAGTACTTC.

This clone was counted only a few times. The CDR3 DNA follows: TGTGCCAGCAGCCCTGACAGGGCGTCCTCTTCACCCCTCCACTTT. It is translated as CASSPDRASSSPLHF. The chain couples TRBV5-5 to TRBJ1-6; TRBD1 matches at 7 bases. Germline V gene data show CDR1 as SGHKS and CDR2 as YYEKEE (reference sequence). CDR3 length equals 15 residues. Trimming at V came to 4 bases and at J to 9 bases, leaving 10 bases not matched to a gene.

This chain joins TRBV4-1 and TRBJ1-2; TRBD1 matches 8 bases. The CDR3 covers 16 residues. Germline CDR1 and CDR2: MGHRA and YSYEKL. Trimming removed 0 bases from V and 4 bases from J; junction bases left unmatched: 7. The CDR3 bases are TGCGCCAGCAGCCAAGACTCCCTAGACAGGGGCTATGGCTACACCTTC. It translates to CASSQDSLDRGYGYTF.

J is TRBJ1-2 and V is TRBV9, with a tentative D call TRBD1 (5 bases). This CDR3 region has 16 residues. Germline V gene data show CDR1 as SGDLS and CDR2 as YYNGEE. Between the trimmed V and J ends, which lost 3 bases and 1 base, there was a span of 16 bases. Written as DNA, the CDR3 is TGTGCCAGCAGCGCCCCTCGGGCAGGGATTAACTATGGCTACACCTTC. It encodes CASSAPRAGINYGYTF.

The CDR3 bases are TGTGCCAGCAGTTACTCACCGGACAGAAGGGGCTATGGCTACACCTTC. Its protein product is CASSYSPDRRGYGYTF. The rearrangement links TRBV6-5 to TRBJ1-2; TRBD1 might be the D (6 bases). Germline V gene data show CDR1 as MNHEY and CDR2 as SVGAGI. V lost 0 bases, J lost 4 bases, and 15 bases lay in between. The CDR3 loop spans 16 amino acids.

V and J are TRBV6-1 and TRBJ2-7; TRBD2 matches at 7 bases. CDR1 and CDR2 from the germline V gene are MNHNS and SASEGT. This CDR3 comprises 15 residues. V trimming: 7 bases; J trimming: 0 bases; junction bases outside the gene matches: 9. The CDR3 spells CASTPVGGSSYEQYF. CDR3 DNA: TGTGCCAGCACCCCAGTGGGAGGGAGCTCCTACGAGCAGTACTTC.